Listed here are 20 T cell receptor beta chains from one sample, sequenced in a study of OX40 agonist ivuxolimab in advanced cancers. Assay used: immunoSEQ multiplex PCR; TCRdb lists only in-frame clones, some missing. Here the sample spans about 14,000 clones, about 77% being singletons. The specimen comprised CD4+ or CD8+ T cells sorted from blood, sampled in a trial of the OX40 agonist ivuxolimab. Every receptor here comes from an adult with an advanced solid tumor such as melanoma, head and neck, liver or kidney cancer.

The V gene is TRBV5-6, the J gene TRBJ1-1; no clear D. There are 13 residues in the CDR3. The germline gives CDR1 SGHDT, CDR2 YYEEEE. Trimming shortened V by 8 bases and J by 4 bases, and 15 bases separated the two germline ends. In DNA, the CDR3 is TGTGCCAGTGCGCTTGGGTCGGGCACTGAAGCTTTCTTT. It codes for CASALGSGTEAFF.

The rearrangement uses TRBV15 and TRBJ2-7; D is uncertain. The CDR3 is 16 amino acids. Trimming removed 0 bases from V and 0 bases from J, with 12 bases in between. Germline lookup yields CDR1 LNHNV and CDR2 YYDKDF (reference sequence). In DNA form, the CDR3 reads TGTGCCACCAGCAGAGACCGATGGCCTTTCTCCTACGAGCAGTACTTC. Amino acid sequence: CATSRDRWPFSYEQYF.

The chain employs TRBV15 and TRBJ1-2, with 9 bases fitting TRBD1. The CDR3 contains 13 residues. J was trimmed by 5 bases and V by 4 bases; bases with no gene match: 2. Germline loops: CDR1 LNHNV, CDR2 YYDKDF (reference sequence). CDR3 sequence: CATSTDRGYGYTF. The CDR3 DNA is TGTGCCACCAGCACCGACAGGGGGTATGGCTACACCTTC.

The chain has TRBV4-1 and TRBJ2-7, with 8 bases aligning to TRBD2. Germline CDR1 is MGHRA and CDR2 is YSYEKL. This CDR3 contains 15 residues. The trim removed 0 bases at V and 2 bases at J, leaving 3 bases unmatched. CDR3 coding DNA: TGCGCCAGCAGCCAAGAGGGTAGCGGGGCCTACGAGCAGTACTTC. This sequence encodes CASSQEGSGAYEQYF.

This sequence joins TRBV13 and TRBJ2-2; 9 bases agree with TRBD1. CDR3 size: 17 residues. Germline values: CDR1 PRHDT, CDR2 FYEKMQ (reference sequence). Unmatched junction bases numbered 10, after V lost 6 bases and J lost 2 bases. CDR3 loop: CASSLTGQGRNTGELFF. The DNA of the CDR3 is TGTGCCAGCAGTTTAACGGGACAGGGTCGCAACACCGGGGAGCTGTTTTTT.

As DNA, the CDR3 is TGTGCCACCGGGTCGGTGGCTAGCGGGGTCCGAAACAATGAGCAGTTCTTC. Translation: CATGSVASGVRNNEQFF. This chain uses TRBV10-3 with TRBJ2-1; 9 bases agree with TRBD2. V shed 10 bases and J 5 bases; nucleotides not matched to a gene: 18. The CDR3 contains 17 residues. Germline CDR1 ENHRY, CDR2 SYGVKD.

CDR3 amino acids: CASSIGVAGDYEQFF. As DNA, the CDR3 is TGTGCCAGTAGTATAGGAGTAGCGGGAGATTATGAGCAGTTCTTC. The chain has TRBV19 and TRBJ2-1, with 9 bases lining up with TRBD2. V lost 1 base to trimming and J lost 8 bases; unmatched junction nucleotides: 6. The germline gives CDR1 LNHDA, CDR2 SQIVND (reference sequence). The CDR3 covers 15 residues.

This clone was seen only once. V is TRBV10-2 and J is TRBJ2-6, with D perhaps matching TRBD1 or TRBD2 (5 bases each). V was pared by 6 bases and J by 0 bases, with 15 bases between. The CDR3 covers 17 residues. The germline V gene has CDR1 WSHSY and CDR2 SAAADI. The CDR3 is CASREQDLSSGANVLTF. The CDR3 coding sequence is TGCGCCAGCAGGGAACAGGACTTGAGCTCTGGGGCCAACGTCCTGACTTTC.

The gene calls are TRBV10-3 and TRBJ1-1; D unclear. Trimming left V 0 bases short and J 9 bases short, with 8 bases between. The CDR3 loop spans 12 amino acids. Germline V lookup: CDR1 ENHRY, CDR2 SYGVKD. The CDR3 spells CAISESDLQAFF. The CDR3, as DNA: TGTGCCATCAGTGAGTCTGACTTACAAGCTTTCTTT.

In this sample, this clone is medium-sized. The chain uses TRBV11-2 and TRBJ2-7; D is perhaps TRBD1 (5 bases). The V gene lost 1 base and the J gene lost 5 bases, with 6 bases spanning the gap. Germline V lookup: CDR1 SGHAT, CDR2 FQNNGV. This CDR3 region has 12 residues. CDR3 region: CASSLGGHEQYF. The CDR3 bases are TGTGCCAGCAGCTTAGGGGGCCACGAGCAGTACTTC.

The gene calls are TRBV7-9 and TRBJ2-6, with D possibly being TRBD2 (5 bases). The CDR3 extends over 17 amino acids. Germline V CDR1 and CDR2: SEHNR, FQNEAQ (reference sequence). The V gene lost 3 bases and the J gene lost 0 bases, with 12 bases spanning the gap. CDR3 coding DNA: TGTGCCAGCAGCTTCGTAGGGAGTTTCTCTGGGGCCAACGTCCTGACTTTC. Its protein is CASSFVGSFSGANVLTF.

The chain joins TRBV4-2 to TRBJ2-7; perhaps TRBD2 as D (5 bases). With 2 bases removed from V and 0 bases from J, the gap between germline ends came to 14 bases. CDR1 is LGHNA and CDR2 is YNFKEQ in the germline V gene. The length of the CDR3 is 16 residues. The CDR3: CASSQLAGDSSYEQYF. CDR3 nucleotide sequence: TGTGCCAGCAGCCAACTAGCAGGTGATAGCTCCTACGAGCAGTACTTC.

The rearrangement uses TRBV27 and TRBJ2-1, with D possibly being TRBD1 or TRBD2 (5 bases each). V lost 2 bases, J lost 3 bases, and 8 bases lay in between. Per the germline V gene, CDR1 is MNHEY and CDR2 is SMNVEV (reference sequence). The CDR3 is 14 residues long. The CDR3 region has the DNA TGTGCCAGCAGTTTAGGGGGTTACTACAATGAGCAGTTCTTC. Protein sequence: CASSLGGYYNEQFF.

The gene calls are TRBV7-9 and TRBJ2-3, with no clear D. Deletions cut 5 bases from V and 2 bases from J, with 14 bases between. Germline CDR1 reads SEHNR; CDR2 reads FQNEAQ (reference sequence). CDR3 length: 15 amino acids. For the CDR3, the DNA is TGTGCCAGCAGCCCCCAGGTCCTTGTCACAGATACGCAGTATTTT. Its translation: CASSPQVLVTDTQYF. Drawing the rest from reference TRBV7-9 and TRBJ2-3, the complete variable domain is DTGVSQNPRHKITKRGQNVTFRCDPISEHNRLYWYRQTLGQGPEFLTYFQNEAQLEKSRLLSDRFSAERPKGSFSTLEIQRTEQGDSAMYLCASSPQVLVTDTQYFGPGTRLTVL.

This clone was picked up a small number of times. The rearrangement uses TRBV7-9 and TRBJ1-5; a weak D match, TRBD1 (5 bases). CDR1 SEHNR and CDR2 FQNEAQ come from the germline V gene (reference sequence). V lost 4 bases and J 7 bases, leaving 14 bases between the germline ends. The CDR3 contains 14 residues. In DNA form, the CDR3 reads TGTGCCAGCAGCTCCGGACGGGGGGACCAGCCCCAGCATTTT. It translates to CASSSGRGDQPQHF.

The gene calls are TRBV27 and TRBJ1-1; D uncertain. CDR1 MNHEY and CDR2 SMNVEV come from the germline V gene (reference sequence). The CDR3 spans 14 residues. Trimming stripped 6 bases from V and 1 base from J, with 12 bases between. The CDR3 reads CASRSPPKNTEAFF. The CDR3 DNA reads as TGTGCCAGCAGGTCACCCCCCAAGAACACTGAAGCTTTCTTT.

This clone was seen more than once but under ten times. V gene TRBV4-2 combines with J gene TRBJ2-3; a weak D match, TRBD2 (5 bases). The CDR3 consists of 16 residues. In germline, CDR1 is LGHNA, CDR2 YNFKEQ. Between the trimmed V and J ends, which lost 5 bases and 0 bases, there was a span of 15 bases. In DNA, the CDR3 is TGTGCCAGCAGCTTCCTTGAGCGGATGAGCACAGATACGCAGTATTTT. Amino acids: CASSFLERMSTDTQYF.

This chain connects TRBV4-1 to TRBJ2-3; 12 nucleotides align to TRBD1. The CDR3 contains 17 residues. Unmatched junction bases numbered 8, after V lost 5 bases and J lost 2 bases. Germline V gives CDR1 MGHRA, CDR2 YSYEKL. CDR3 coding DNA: TGCGCCAGCAGCTATTCCGGGACAGGGGGCCACACAGATACGCAGTATTTT. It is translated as CASSYSGTGGHTDTQYF.

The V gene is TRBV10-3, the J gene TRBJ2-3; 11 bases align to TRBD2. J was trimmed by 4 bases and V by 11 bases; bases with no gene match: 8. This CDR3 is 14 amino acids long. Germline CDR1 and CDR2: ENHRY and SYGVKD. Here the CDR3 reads CAVSSSGGPDTQYF. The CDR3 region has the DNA TGTGCCGTGAGCTCTAGCGGGGGGCCAGATACGCAGTATTTT.

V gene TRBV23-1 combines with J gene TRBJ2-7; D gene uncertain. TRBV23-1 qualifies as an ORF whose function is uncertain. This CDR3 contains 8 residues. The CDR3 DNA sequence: TGCTGTTCCTACGAGCAGTACTTC. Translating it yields CCSYEQYF.